This T cell receptor (beta chain) appears in the sequencing data of a study of human T cells and chemical hapten exposure. Time point noted: healthy volunteer bleed at 6 weeks. Unfractionated whole blood yielded the extracted total RNA. TCRdb passed the RACE reads through MiXCR, listing each CDR3 protein once. The sample lists around 65,000 distinct CDR3 sequences, about 6% seen once, with roughly 3% in the top ten. This clonotype came up many times. The germline V and J ends were trimmed by 0 bases and 3 bases, with 9 bases remaining between them. Germline loops: CDR1 SNHLY, CDR2 FYNNEI. The CDR3 totals 16 residues.

Sequenced sample: whole blood. The V gene is TRBV2, the J gene TRBJ2-6; D call uncertain. The sequence was obtained from a female donor in good health. Some clones in this sample may be carry-over from other donors' samples. In DNA, the CDR3 is TGTGCCAGCAGTGAAGCGGCGGTACTTGGGGCCAACGTCCTGACTTTC. Protein product: CASSEAAVLGANVLTF.